Listed here are 16 T cell receptor beta chains from one sample, sequenced in a study of CD8 T cells in Susac syndrome. A quantity of roughly 0.5 to 1 ug RNA underwent reverse transcription using random hexamers. Each CDR3 protein gets one entry after TCRdb re-called the immunoSEQ multiplex PCR reads with MiXCR. The repertoire holds around 80,000 distinct CDR3 sequences, with approximately 93% as singletons. Sample: CD8+ T cells from PBMCs. The receptor source for this set is a human donor with Susac syndrome.

The V call is TRBV9, the J call TRBJ1-2, with TRBD1 identical over 8 bases. V was clipped by 5 bases and J by 8 bases; unmatched bases: 8. The V gene's germline CDR1 is SGDLS and CDR2 YYNGEE. The CDR3 length is 13 residues. The CDR3 DNA is TGTGCCAGCAGGACCTCCGGGACAGGCGGCTACACCTTC. Residues: CASRTSGTGGYTF.

This clonotype was picked up a small number of times. The chain has TRBV7-9 and TRBJ2-7; D is undetermined. CDR3 length: 14 residues. Trimming removed 2 bases from V and 7 bases from J, with 15 bases in between. Germline V CDR1 and CDR2: SEHNR, FQNEAQ (reference sequence). CDR3: CASSLTATPLEQYF. The CDR3 nucleotides are TGTGCCAGCAGCTTAACAGCCACACCCTTGGAGCAGTACTTC.

This clonotype was recorded only once. This chain joins TRBV5-1 and TRBJ2-1, with TRBD2 matching 8 bases. The CDR3 contains 18 residues. J gave up 0 bases and V 4 bases, and 12 bases lay outside the gene matches. Per the germline V gene, CDR1 is SGHRS and CDR2 is YFSETQ. CDR3 DNA: TGCGCCAGCAGCCAAAGCGCGGGGGGCTGGAGCTCCTACAATGAGCAGTTCTTC. This translates into CASSQSAGGWSSYNEQFF.

The chain employs TRBV7-9 and TRBJ1-1, with TRBD1 matching 8 bases. Losses at the gene ends were 6 bases for V and 1 base for J; bases not matched to a gene: 4. The CDR3 length is 14 residues. Germline V gene data show CDR1 as SEHNR and CDR2 as FQNEAQ (reference sequence). This chain's CDR3 is CASRADRANTEAFF. CDR3 nucleotides: TGTGCCAGCAGGGCGGACAGGGCGAACACTGAAGCTTTCTTT.

V gene TRBV18 combines with J gene TRBJ2-7; TRBD1 matches at 7 bases. The CDR3 has 12 amino acids. The ends lost 6 bases at V and 6 bases at J; junction bases unmatched: 5. Germline CDR1 KGHSH, CDR2 LQKENI. DNA for the CDR3: TGTGCCAGCTCCCCGACAGGGCCCGAGCAGTACTTC. Its translation is CASSPTGPEQYF.

The chain carries TRBV12-3 or TRBV12-4 and TRBJ2-2; 9 nucleotides agree with TRBD2. The CDR3 has 17 amino acids. J lost 3 bases, V lost 6 bases, and 11 bases had no gene match. In DNA, the CDR3 is TGTGCCAGCAGACGCCCCTCTAGCGGGGCGGACACCGGGGAGCTGTTTTTT. Translated, it gives CASRRPSSGADTGELFF.

This chain connects TRBV7-8 to TRBJ2-7; D might be TRBD1 (5 bases). The length of the CDR3 is 12 residues. V was trimmed by 6 bases and J by 6 bases, leaving 12 bases between them. Germline CDR1 is SGHVS and CDR2 is FQNEAQ. CDR3 nucleotides: TGTGCCAGCAGTCCTGACAGCCTCGAGCAGTACTTC. Its protein product is CASSPDSLEQYF. Together with reference TRBV7-8 and TRBJ2-7, the CDR3 gives the full variable domain: GAGVSQSPRYKVAKRGQDVALRCDPISGHVSLFWYQQALGQGPEFLTYFQNEAQLDKSGLPSDRFFAERPEGSVSTLKIQRTQQEDSAVYLCASSPDSLEQYFGPGTRLTVT.

The chain employs TRBV12-3 or TRBV12-4 and TRBJ2-5; D is uncertain. This CDR3 comprises 13 residues. V lost 3 bases, J lost 0 bases, and 5 bases lay in between. The CDR3 protein is CASSLAHQETQYF. The CDR3 nucleotides are TGTGCCAGCAGTTTGGCCCACCAAGAGACCCAGTACTTC.

This sequence joins TRBV2 and TRBJ2-7, with 7 bases identical to TRBD2. CDR3 length equals 14 residues. The germline CDR1 and CDR2 sequences are SNHLY and FYNNEI. The J segment lost 0 bases and the V segment lost 2 bases, leaving 1 base of the junction unmatched. CDR3 region: CASSEWDYSYEQYF. CDR3 nucleotides: TGTGCCAGCAGTGAATGGGACTACTCCTACGAGCAGTACTTC.

The chain uses TRBV7-9 and TRBJ1-2; D remains unclear. Trimming pared 5 bases from V and 4 bases from J, leaving 11 bases between. The CDR3 has 13 residues. Germline-derived CDR1 and CDR2 are SEHNR and FQNEAQ (reference sequence). The CDR3 DNA is TGTGCCAGCAGCCCAGCCCTATCCTATGGCTACACCTTC. Its protein product is CASSPALSYGYTF.

V usage is TRBV21-1 and J usage is TRBJ2-2; TRBD2, the D gene given by the table, was not confirmed from the DNA. TRBV21-1 is recorded as a pseudogene. This CDR3 comprises 18 residues. Here the CDR3 DNA reads TGTGCCAGCAGCCAAACACGAGGGAGGAGGGGATCCACCGGGGAGCTGTTTTTT. It translates to CASSQTRGRRGSTGELFF.

This clonotype was counted a few times. The chain employs TRBV20-1 and TRBJ2-7; perhaps D is TRBD1 or TRBD2 (5 bases each). V was trimmed by 6 bases and J by 1 base, leaving 10 bases between them. Per germline, CDR1 DFQATT and CDR2 SNEGSKA (reference sequence). CDR3 size: 12 residues. The CDR3 DNA is TGCAGTGCCAGGGACGGGTCCTACGAGCAGTACTTC. It is translated as CSARDGSYEQYF.

The chain employs TRBV6-6 and TRBJ2-7; TRBD1 matches 11 bases. The CDR3 totals 14 residues. Trimming cost V 1 base and J 7 bases; bases outside gene matches: 3. Germline CDR1 and CDR2: MNHNY and SVGAGI (reference sequence). Here the CDR3 reads CASSYWDRGWEQYF. CDR3 DNA: TGTGCCAGCAGTTACTGGGACAGGGGGTGGGAGCAGTACTTC.

The chain joins TRBV28 to TRBJ1-1; D remains unclear. The CDR3 is made up of 13 amino acids. The V end was cut by 5 bases, the J end by 1 base, with 8 bases between. Germline V CDR1 and CDR2: MDHEN, SYDVKM. DNA for the CDR3: TGTGCCAGCAGTCCGGGATCGAACACTGAAGCTTTCTTT. Residues: CASSPGSNTEAFF. Full variable domain (remainder filled in from reference TRBV28 and TRBJ1-1): DVKVTQSSRYLVKRTGEKVFLECVQDMDHENMFWYRQDPGLGLRLIYFSYDVKMKEKGDIPEGYSVSREKKERFSLILESASTNQTSMYLCASSPGSNTEAFFGQGTRLTVV.

The chain uses TRBV12-3 or TRBV12-4 and TRBJ1-1; TRBD1 is a possible D gene (5 bases). The germline V and J ends were trimmed by 10 bases and 1 base, with 16 bases remaining between them. CDR3 length: 14 amino acids. CDR3 DNA sequence: TGTGCCATCTCCCTGGGGAGGGGGAACACTGAAGCTTTCTTT. Translation gives CAISLGRGNTEAFF.

The chain combines TRBV25-1 with TRBJ1-1; D ambiguous. Trimming shortened V by 4 bases and J by 0 bases, and 9 bases separated the two germline ends. From germline, CDR1 is MGHDK and CDR2 SYGVNS. CDR3 length equals 14 residues. The CDR3 region has the DNA TGTGCCAGCAGTGGGACGGGCATGAACACTGAAGCTTTCTTT. It translates to CASSGTGMNTEAFF.